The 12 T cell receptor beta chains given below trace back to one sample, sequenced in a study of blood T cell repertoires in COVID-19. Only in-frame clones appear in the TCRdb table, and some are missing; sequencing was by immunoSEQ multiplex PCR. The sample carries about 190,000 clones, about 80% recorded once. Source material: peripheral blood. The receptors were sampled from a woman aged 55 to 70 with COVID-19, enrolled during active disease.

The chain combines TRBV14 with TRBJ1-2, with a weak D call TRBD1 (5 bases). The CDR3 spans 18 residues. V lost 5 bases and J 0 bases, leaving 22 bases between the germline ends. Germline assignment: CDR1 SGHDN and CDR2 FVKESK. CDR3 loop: CASSSGAGRDPANYGYTF. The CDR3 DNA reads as TGTGCCAGCAGCTCCGGGGCAGGGAGGGATCCAGCTAACTATGGCTACACCTTC.

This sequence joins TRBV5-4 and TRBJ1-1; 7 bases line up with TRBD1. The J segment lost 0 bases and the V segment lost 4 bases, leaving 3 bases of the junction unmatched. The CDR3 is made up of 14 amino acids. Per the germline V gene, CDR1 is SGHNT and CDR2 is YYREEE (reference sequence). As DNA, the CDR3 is TGTGCCAGCAGCCAGGGGGTTTTGAACACTGAAGCTTTCTTT. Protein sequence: CASSQGVLNTEAFF.

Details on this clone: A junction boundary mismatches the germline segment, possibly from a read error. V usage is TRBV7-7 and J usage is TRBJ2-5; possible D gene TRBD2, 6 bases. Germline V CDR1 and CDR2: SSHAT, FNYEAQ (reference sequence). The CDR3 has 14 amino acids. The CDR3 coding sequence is TGTGCTAGCAGCTTGTCCGGGAGTAAAGAGACCCAGTACTTC. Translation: CASSLSGSKETQYF.

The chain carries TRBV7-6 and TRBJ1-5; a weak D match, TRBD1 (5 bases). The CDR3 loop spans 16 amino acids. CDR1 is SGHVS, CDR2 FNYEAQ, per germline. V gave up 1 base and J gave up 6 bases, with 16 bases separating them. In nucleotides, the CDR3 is TGTGCCAGCAGCTTAGGAGGTAGGGGTTCGTCTCAGCCCCAGCATTTT. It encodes CASSLGGRGSSQPQHF.

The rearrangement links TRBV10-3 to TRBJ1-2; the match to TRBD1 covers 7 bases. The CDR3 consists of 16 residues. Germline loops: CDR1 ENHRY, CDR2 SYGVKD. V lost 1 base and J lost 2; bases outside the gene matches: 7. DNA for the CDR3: TGTGCCATCAGTGAGTTCCGGACAGGACTAAACTATGGCTACACCTTC. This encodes CAISEFRTGLNYGYTF.

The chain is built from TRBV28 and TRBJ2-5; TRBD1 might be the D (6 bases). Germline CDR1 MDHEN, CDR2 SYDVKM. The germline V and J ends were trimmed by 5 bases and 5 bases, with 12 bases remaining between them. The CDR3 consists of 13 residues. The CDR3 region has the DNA TGTGCCAGCAGTCCACAGGGATTGGAGACCCAGTACTTC. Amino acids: CASSPQGLETQYF.

CDR3 sequence (DNA): TGTGCCAGCAGCTTACGACCGGGACTAGCGGGACAAAACATTCAGTACTTC. It codes for CASSLRPGLAGQNIQYF. The chain employs TRBV3-1 (or the pseudogene TRBV3-2) and TRBJ2-4, with 13 bases lining up with TRBD2. The length of the CDR3 is 17 residues. J lost 5 bases, V lost 5 bases, and 9 bases had no gene match. The V gene's germline CDR1 is LGHDT and CDR2 YNNKEL (reference sequence).

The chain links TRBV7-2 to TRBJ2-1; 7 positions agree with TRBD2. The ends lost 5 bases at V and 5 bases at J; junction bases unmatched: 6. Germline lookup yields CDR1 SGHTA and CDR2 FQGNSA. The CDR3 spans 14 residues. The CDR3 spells CASSRSGLNNEQFF. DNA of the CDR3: TGTGCCAGCAGCCGGTCGGGACTAAACAATGAGCAGTTCTTC.

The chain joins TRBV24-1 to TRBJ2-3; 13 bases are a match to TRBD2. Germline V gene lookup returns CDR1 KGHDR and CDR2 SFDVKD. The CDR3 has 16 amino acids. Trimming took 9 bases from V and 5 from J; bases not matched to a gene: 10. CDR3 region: CATGGGTSGAQDTQYF. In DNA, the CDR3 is TGTGCCACCGGGGGGGGGACTAGCGGGGCCCAAGATACGCAGTATTTT.

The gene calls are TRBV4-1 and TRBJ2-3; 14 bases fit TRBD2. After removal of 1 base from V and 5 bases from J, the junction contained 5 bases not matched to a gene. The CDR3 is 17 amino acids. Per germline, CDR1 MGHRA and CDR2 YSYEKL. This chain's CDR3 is CASSQGLAGGPGDTQYF. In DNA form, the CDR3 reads TGCGCCAGCAGCCAAGGACTAGCGGGAGGGCCCGGAGATACGCAGTATTTT.

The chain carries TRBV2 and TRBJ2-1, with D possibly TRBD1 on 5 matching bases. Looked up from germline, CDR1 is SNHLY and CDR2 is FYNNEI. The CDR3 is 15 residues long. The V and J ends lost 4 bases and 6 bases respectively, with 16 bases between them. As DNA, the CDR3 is TGTGCCAGCAGTGTTAGCAGGGTGGCCCCCAATGAGCAGTTCTTC. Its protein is CASSVSRVAPNEQFF.

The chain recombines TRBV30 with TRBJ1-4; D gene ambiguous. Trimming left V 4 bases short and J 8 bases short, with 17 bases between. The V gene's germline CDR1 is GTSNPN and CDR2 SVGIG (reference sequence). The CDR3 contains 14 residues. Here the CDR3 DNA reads TGTGCCTGGACCCATGGGTTGTCACAGGAAAAACTGTTTTTT. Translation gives CAWTHGLSQEKLFF.